These 25 T cell receptor beta chains share one sample of origin, sequenced in a study of cytomegalovirus exposure and HLA in healthy donors. The PCR used 60 Vbeta and 13 Jbeta primers. The assay was immunoSEQ multiplex PCR, and TCRdb's table has in-frame clones only and misses some. The sample carries about 95,000 clones, roughly 80% recorded once. Sequencing was done on a sample of PBMCs. The receptors stem from a man aged 30-40 years in good health and CMV-seropositive.

V is TRBV7-8 and J is TRBJ2-7; tentative D call: TRBD2 (6 bases). From germline, CDR1 is SGHVS and CDR2 FQNEAQ. Trimming removed 1 base at V and 2 bases at J, with 12 bases between. The CDR3 contains 15 residues. The CDR3 sequence: CASSLVDAGPYEQYF. CDR3 DNA sequence: TGTGCCAGCAGCTTAGTTGACGCGGGGCCCTACGAGCAGTACTTC. Together with reference TRBV7-8 and TRBJ2-7, the CDR3 gives the full variable domain: GAGVSQSPRYKVAKRGQDVALRCDPISGHVSLFWYQQALGQGPEFLTYFQNEAQLDKSGLPSDRFFAERPEGSVSTLKIQRTQQEDSAVYLCASSLVDAGPYEQYFGPGTRLTVT.

This sequence joins TRBV7-2 and TRBJ2-7; D might be TRBD2 (6 bases). CDR3 length: 15 amino acids. V lost 1 base, J lost 4 bases, and 14 bases lay in between. Germline loops: CDR1 SGHTA, CDR2 FQGNSA. The DNA for the CDR3 is TGTGCCAGCAGCTTAGGAGCGGGCCAATCGTACGAGCAGTACTTC. Its translation is CASSLGAGQSYEQYF.

The chain employs TRBV6-1 and TRBJ1-2; D is unresolved. The ends were cut back, 1 base at V and 3 bases at J, with 12 bases in the middle. CDR1 is MNHNS, CDR2 SASEGT, per germline. The CDR3 totals 15 residues. CDR3 amino acids: CASSEEMAGYYGYTF. Here the CDR3 DNA reads TGTGCCAGCAGTGAAGAAATGGCAGGATACTATGGCTACACCTTC.

This chain links TRBV7-2 with TRBJ1-1; weak D call: TRBD1 (6 bases). Looked up from germline, CDR1 is SGHTA and CDR2 is FQGNSA. Between the trimmed V and J ends, which lost 3 bases and 9 bases, there was a span of 14 bases. This CDR3 is 13 amino acids long. The CDR3 region is CASSLDSPRKAFF. Written as DNA, the CDR3 is TGTGCCAGCAGCTTGGACAGCCCTCGAAAAGCTTTCTTT.

This sequence joins TRBV5-1 and TRBJ2-2; no clear D. CDR3 length: 15 amino acids. V gave up 0 bases and J gave up 8 bases, with 14 bases separating them. The germline CDR1 and CDR2 sequences are SGHRS and YFSETQ. This CDR3 is CASSLGRVLSGELFF. CDR3 nucleotide sequence: TGCGCCAGCAGCTTGGGGAGAGTTCTCTCTGGGGAGCTGTTTTTT.

The V and J genes are TRBV5-1 and TRBJ2-7; possibly TRBD2 for D (6 bases). CDR1 and CDR2 from the germline V gene are SGHRS and YFSETQ. V lost 5 bases to trimming and J lost 6 bases, with 9 bases between them. CDR3 size: 11 residues. The CDR3, as DNA: TGCGCCAGCAGTCAGGGAGGCGAGCAGTACTTC. This gives the protein CASSQGGEQYF.

The chain joins TRBV29-1 to TRBJ1-2; 12 bases map to TRBD1. The CDR3 has 16 amino acids. The V gene end was trimmed by 1 base and the J gene end by 2 bases; junction bases not matched to a gene: 5. Looked up from germline, CDR1 is SQVTM and CDR2 is ANQGSEA. CDR3 in DNA: TGCAGCGTTGAAGGGGGACAGGGGGCCCCGAACTATGGCTACACCTTC. This translates into CSVEGGQGAPNYGYTF.

The V and J genes are TRBV7-9 and TRBJ2-7; the D gene is possibly TRBD1 (6 bases). The CDR3 loop spans 14 amino acids. CDR1 and CDR2 from the germline V gene are SEHNR and FQNEAQ (reference sequence). Trimming took off 0 bases at V and 1 base at J, with 7 bases between the two ends. DNA of the CDR3: TGTGCCAGCAGCTTAGCCGGACAGTCCTACGAGCAGTACTTC. It is translated as CASSLAGQSYEQYF.

The chain has TRBV6-1 and TRBJ1-1; D ambiguous. CDR3 length: 13 amino acids. Trimming shortened V by 6 bases and J by 2 bases, and 10 bases separated the two germline ends. CDR1 and CDR2 (germline): MNHNS, SASEGT. DNA for the CDR3: TGTGCCAGCAGGAGGGAGTTCAACACTGAAGCTTTCTTT. It translates to CASRREFNTEAFF.

The chain couples TRBV7-9 to TRBJ2-1; TRBD2 matches 13 bases. Germline assignment: CDR1 SEHNR and CDR2 FQNEAQ (reference sequence). Trimming removed 5 bases from V and 9 bases from J; junction bases left unmatched: 7. The CDR3 totals 15 residues. Here the CDR3 DNA reads TGTGCCAGCAGCCTCCGGACTAGCGGGAGTGGTGAGCAGTTCTTC. Encoded protein: CASSLRTSGSGEQFF.

The chain joins TRBV30 to TRBJ1-5; D not certain. V lost 4 bases to trimming and J lost 3 bases, with 10 bases between them. Looked up from germline, CDR1 is GTSNPN and CDR2 is SVGIG (reference sequence). The CDR3 has 13 amino acids. DNA of the CDR3: TGTGCCTGGACCCTGGACTTCAATCAGCCCCAGCATTTT. Amino acid sequence: CAWTLDFNQPQHF.

V usage is TRBV5-4 and J usage is TRBJ2-2; TRBD1 might be the D (6 bases). The CDR3 loop spans 16 amino acids. The V gene lost 0 bases and the J gene lost 2 bases, with 11 bases spanning the gap. Germline V gene data show CDR1 as SGHNT and CDR2 as YYREEE (reference sequence). CDR3 region: CASSLEDSINTGELFF. DNA for the CDR3: TGTGCCAGCAGCTTGGAGGACAGTATCAACACCGGGGAGCTGTTTTTT. Full variable domain (rest looked up from reference TRBV5-4 and TRBJ2-2): ETGVTQSPTHLIKTRGQQVTLRCSSQSGHNTVSWYQQALGQGPQFIFQYYREEENGRGNFPPRFSGLQFPNYSSELNVNALELDDSALYLCASSLEDSINTGELFFGEGSRLTVL.

This chain links TRBV7-9 with TRBJ1-3; D may be TRBD1 (5 bases). Trimming left V 5 bases short and J 4 bases short, with 15 bases between. CDR3 length equals 15 residues. CDR1 SEHNR and CDR2 FQNEAQ come from the germline V gene (reference sequence). CDR3 DNA sequence: TGTGCCAGCAGCGCCACGGCGGCAGGGGGAAACACCATATATTTT. Translating gives CASSATAAGGNTIYF. Full variable domain (remainder filled in from reference TRBV7-9 and TRBJ1-3): DTGVSQNPRHKITKRGQNVTFRCDPISEHNRLYWYRQTLGQGPEFLTYFQNEAQLEKSRLLSDRFSAERPKGSFSTLEIQRTEQGDSAMYLCASSATAAGGNTIYFGEGSWLTVV.

The chain carries TRBV16 and TRBJ2-7; possibly TRBD2 for D (5 bases). The CDR3 is made up of 15 amino acids. V dropped 4 bases and J dropped 2 bases, with 15 bases sitting between them. The germline V gene encodes CDR1 KGHSY and CDR2 FQNENV. This CDR3 is CASSPYRPGTYEQYF. CDR3 nucleotides: TGTGCCAGCAGCCCTTACCGTCCGGGAACCTACGAGCAGTACTTC.

The V call is TRBV27, the J call TRBJ2-7; tentatively, D is TRBD2 (6 bases). The CDR3 consists of 15 residues. Germline values: CDR1 MNHEY, CDR2 SMNVEV (reference sequence). V lost 6 bases, J lost 0 bases, and 15 bases lay in between. CDR3 in amino acids: CASSPVRDASYEQYF. The CDR3 DNA reads TGTGCCAGCAGCCCCGTGCGGGATGCCTCCTACGAGCAGTACTTC.

CDR3 bases: TGTGCCAGCAGTTACTCGGGGGGTTATCAGCCCCAGCATTTT. Encoded protein: CASSYSGGYQPQHF. The chain has TRBV6-5 and TRBJ1-5, with a tentative D call TRBD1 (5 bases). Between the trimmed V and J ends, which lost 0 bases and 5 bases, there was a span of 8 bases. CDR3 length: 14 amino acids. Germline CDR1 MNHEY, CDR2 SVGAGI.

This rearrangement joins TRBV6-1 to TRBJ1-1, with D hard to call. CDR3 length: 14 residues. Deletions cut 1 base from V and 4 bases from J, with 10 bases between. CDR1 is MNHNS and CDR2 is SASEGT in the germline V gene. In nucleotides, the CDR3 is TGTGCCAGCAGTGAAGATCCCCTCGGCACTGAAGCTTTCTTT. Translating gives CASSEDPLGTEAFF.

The chain employs TRBV30 and TRBJ2-5; D is unresolved. V lost 3 bases and J lost 9, with 11 bases in between. The CDR3 sequence is 11 residues long. CDR1 and CDR2 from the germline V gene are GTSNPN and SVGIG (reference sequence). CDR3 nucleotide sequence: TGTGCCTGGAGCCCTGCCGCGGCCCAGTACTTC. Translation gives CAWSPAAAQYF. Full variable domain (missing parts from reference TRBV30 and TRBJ2-5): SQTIHQWPATLVQPVGSPLSLECTVEGTSNPNLYWYRQAAGRGLQLLFYSVGIGQISSEVPQNLSASRPQDRQFILSSKKLLLSDSGFYLCAWSPAAAQYFGPGTRLLVL.

The chain employs TRBV9 and TRBJ1-3; unclear D gene. Trimming removed 5 bases from V and 0 bases from J, with 9 bases in between. The germline V gene encodes CDR1 SGDLS and CDR2 YYNGEE. The CDR3 extends over 14 amino acids. The chain's CDR3 is CASSAQYSGNTIYF. The CDR3 DNA reads TGTGCCAGCAGTGCCCAGTACTCTGGAAACACCATATATTTT.

V and J are TRBV27 and TRBJ1-5; D is unresolved. Germline V CDR1 and CDR2: MNHEY, SMNVEV (reference sequence). The CDR3 loop spans 13 amino acids. V shed 2 bases and J shed 3 bases, with 5 bases lying between them. CDR3 bases: TGTGCCAGCAGTTTACGGGTCAATCAGCCCCAGCATTTT. Translating gives CASSLRVNQPQHF.

The chain joins TRBV4-3 to TRBJ1-2, with D possibly TRBD1 on 5 matching bases. This CDR3 is built from 15 residues. Germline assignment: CDR1 LGHNA and CDR2 YSLEER. The ends were cut back, 1 base at V and 3 bases at J, with 12 bases in the middle. CDR3 protein: CASSQGAGRDYGYTF. Here the CDR3 DNA reads TGCGCCAGCAGCCAAGGGGCGGGGCGCGACTATGGCTACACCTTC.

This chain uses TRBV5-1 with TRBJ1-5; D gene unclear. CDR1 is SGHRS and CDR2 is YFSETQ in the germline V gene. CDR3 length: 15 amino acids. Trimming removed 0 bases from V and 0 bases from J, with 7 bases in between. For the CDR3, the DNA is TGCGCCAGCAGCTTGGGAGTGAATAGCAATCAGCCCCAGCATTTT. This translates into CASSLGVNSNQPQHF.

The rearrangement uses TRBV5-4 and TRBJ2-2, with no clear D. CDR3 length: 14 residues. Germline CDR1 is SGHNT and CDR2 is YYREEE (reference sequence). V lost 0 bases and J 2 bases, leaving 5 bases between the germline ends. The CDR3 loop reads CASSLVRNTGELFF. CDR3 DNA: TGTGCCAGCAGCTTGGTCAGAAACACCGGGGAGCTGTTTTTT.

This clone was picked up a small number of times. This sample includes further DNA sequences coding for the same CDR3. This chain links TRBV7-9 with TRBJ1-4; D is possibly TRBD1 (5 bases). The CDR3 contains 12 residues. From germline, CDR1 is SEHNR and CDR2 FQNEAQ (reference sequence). The ends were cut back, 5 bases at V and 8 bases at J, with 9 bases in the middle. CDR3: CASSPRGEKLFF. As DNA, the CDR3 is TGTGCCAGCAGCCCGCGGGGCGAAAAACTGTTTTTT.

This sequence joins TRBV10-1 and TRBJ1-6; tentative D call: TRBD1 (5 bases). Trimming pared 4 bases from V and 7 bases from J, leaving 8 bases between. Per germline, CDR1 WNHNN and CDR2 SYGVQD (reference sequence). The CDR3 spans 13 residues. This CDR3 is CASSGQQNSPLHF. The CDR3 DNA follows: TGCGCCAGCAGTGGACAGCAGAATTCACCCCTCCACTTT.